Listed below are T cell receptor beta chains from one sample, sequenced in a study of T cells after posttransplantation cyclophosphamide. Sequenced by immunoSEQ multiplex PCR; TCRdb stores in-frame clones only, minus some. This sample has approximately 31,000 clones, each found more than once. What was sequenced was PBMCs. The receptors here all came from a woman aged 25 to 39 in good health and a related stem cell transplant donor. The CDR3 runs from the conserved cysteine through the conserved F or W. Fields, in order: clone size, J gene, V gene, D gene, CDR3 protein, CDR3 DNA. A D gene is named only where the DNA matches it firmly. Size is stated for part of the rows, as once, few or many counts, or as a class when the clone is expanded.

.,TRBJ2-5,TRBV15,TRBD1,CATRPGPGQGPETQYF,TGTGCCACCAGACCGGGACCGGGACAGGGGCCCGAGACCCAGTACTTC
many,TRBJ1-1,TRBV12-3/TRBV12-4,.,CASSLAFRGNTEAFF,TGTGCCAGCAGTTTAGCGTTCAGGGGGAACACTGAAGCTTTCTTT
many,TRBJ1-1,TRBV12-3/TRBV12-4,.,CASSFRGGGEPAFF,TGTGCCAGCAGTTTCCGTGGAGGGGGGGAGCCAGCTTTCTTT
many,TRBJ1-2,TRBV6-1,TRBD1,CASSEGGAGGYGYTF,TGTGCCAGCAGTGAAGGAGGAGCAGGGGGCTATGGCTACACCTTC
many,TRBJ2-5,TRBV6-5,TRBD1,CASSRDRAMETQYF,TGTGCCAGCAGTCGGGACAGGGCAATGGAGACCCAGTACTTC
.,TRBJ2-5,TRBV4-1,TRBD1,CASSLGGSHRGQGETQYF,TGCGCCAGCAGCCTTGGGGGGTCCCACAGGGGGCAGGGGGAGACCCAGTACTTC
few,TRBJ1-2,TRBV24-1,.,CATSDLQGFGYTF,TGTGCCACCAGTGATTTACAGGGTTTTGGCTACACCTTC
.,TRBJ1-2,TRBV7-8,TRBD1,CASSPGGLSLGGYTF,TGTGCCAGCAGCCCAGGGGGGCTAAGCCTTGGGGGCTACACCTTC
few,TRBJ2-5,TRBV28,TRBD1,CASSSHKGAPDGEETQYF,TGTGCCAGCAGTTCCCACAAGGGGGCACCCGATGGGGAAGAGACCCAGTACTTC
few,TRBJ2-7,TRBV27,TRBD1,CASKGQTTREQYF,TGTGCCAGCAAGGGACAGACCACGCGAGAGCAGTACTTC
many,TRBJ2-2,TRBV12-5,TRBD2,CASGWLAGGTGELFF,TGTGCTAGTGGATGGCTAGCGGGGGGAACCGGGGAGCTGTTTTTT
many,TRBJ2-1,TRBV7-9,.,CASSLSLRGPYNEQFF,TGTGCCAGCAGCTTAAGTCTGCGGGGCCCCTACAATGAGCAGTTCTTC